Below, 30 T cell receptor beta chains from the same sample are listed, as sequenced in a study of siplizumab effects on memory and regulatory T cells. Repertoires were generated with immunoSEQ multiplex PCR, while TCRdb's copy carries only in-frame clones and drops some. Of roughly 50,000 clones listed, roughly 97% are singletons. The material sequenced was naive CD4+ T cells sorted from blood. These receptors were obtained from a human donor in good health.

This clone was recorded once. The J gene is TRBJ2-3, the V gene TRBV4-2, with 11 bases aligning to TRBD2. The CDR3 runs to 15 residues. With V trimmed by 3 bases and J by 7 bases, 6 bases remained unmatched. CDR1 LGHNA and CDR2 YNFKEQ come from the germline V gene. The CDR3 coding sequence is TGTGCCAGCAGCCAGACTAGCGGGGAAACATATACGCAGTATTTT. The encoded protein is CASSQTSGETYTQYF.

The chain carries TRBV6-5 and TRBJ2-7; 10 bases align to TRBD2. CDR3 length: 14 residues. V lost 6 bases to trimming and J lost 1 base; unmatched junction nucleotides: 3. Per germline, CDR1 MNHEY and CDR2 SVGAGI. The CDR3 coding sequence is TGTGCCAGCAGCACGGGACTAGCGTCCTACGAGCAGTACTTC. This encodes CASSTGLASYEQYF.

The chain joins TRBV18 to TRBJ1-2; D remains unclear. Germline V gene data show CDR1 as KGHSH and CDR2 as LQKENI. The CDR3 consists of 12 residues. Trimming left V 0 bases short and J 7 bases short, with 6 bases between. In DNA form, the CDR3 reads TGTGCCAGCTCACCACCGGGCTCTGGCTACACCTTC. This codes for CASSPPGSGYTF.

The chain uses TRBV4-1 and TRBJ1-4; 7 bases are a match to TRBD1. This CDR3 comprises 13 residues. The V and J ends lost 7 bases and 3 bases, in that order; junction bases with no gene match: 2. The germline V gene encodes CDR1 MGHRA and CDR2 YSYEKL. CDR3 in DNA: TGCGCCAGCACAGGGGGGGCTAATGAAAAACTGTTTTTT. It is translated as CASTGGANEKLFF.

This chain uses TRBV27 with TRBJ2-1; a weak D match, TRBD2 (5 bases). CDR3 length equals 12 residues. From germline, CDR1 is MNHEY and CDR2 SMNVEV (reference sequence). Trimming cost V 5 bases and J 7 bases, with 9 bases left between them. The chain's CDR3 is CASSPKRNEQFF. CDR3 bases: TGTGCCAGCAGTCCGAAGCGGAATGAGCAGTTCTTC.

The V and J genes are TRBV9 and TRBJ2-1, with 11 bases identical to TRBD2. Germline trimming cut 2 bases from V and 8 bases from J; bases unmatched to any gene: 9. Per germline, CDR1 SGDLS and CDR2 YYNGEE. This CDR3 is 16 amino acids long. In DNA, the CDR3 is TGTGCCAGCAGCGTCGACCCGGGGACTAGCGGCCATGAGCAGTTCTTC. It encodes CASSVDPGTSGHEQFF.

The chain has TRBV10-3 and TRBJ2-1; 9 positions match TRBD1. The junction had 6 bases not matched to a gene; V was cut back by 0 bases and J by 6 bases. In germline, CDR1 is ENHRY, CDR2 SYGVKD. The CDR3 totals 16 residues. The CDR3 spells CAISESDGQGFNEQFF. As DNA, the CDR3 is TGTGCCATCAGTGAGTCGGACGGACAGGGGTTCAATGAGCAGTTCTTC.

The rearrangement uses TRBV6-4 and TRBJ1-6, with 9 bases lining up with TRBD1. The V gene end was trimmed by 3 bases and the J gene end by 10 bases; junction bases not matched to a gene: 7. The CDR3 covers 15 residues. Germline CDR1 reads MRHNA; CDR2 reads SNTAGT. CDR3 sequence: CASSETGTGISPLHF. Written as DNA, the CDR3 is TGTGCCAGCAGTGAAACCGGGACAGGGATCTCACCCCTCCACTTT.

CDR3 loop: CASSVSGQNTGELFF. Here the CDR3 DNA reads TGTGCCAGCAGCGTGTCAGGACAGAACACCGGGGAGCTGTTTTTT. This sequence joins TRBV9 and TRBJ2-2, with a possible D match to TRBD1 (5 bases). Germline-derived CDR1 and CDR2 are SGDLS and YYNGEE. V was shortened by 2 bases and J by 1 base, with 9 bases between the two germline ends. CDR3 length equals 15 residues.

The chain recombines TRBV2 with TRBJ2-7; D possibly uses TRBD1 or TRBD2 (6 bases each). V dropped 4 bases and J dropped 3 bases, with 13 bases sitting between them. The CDR3 extends over 14 amino acids. Germline V lookup: CDR1 SNHLY, CDR2 FYNNEI. The CDR3, as DNA: TGTGCCAGCAGTGGCGTCAGGGGACTCTACGAGCAGTACTTC. Translated, it gives CASSGVRGLYEQYF.

CDR3 in amino acids: CASSIYPGAGGSTDTQYF. CDR3 nucleotides: TGCGCCAGCAGCATATACCCCGGTGCGGGAGGCAGCACAGATACGCAGTATTTT. V usage is TRBV5-1 and J usage is TRBJ2-3, with 8 bases aligning to TRBD2. The length of the CDR3 is 18 residues. CDR1 SGHRS and CDR2 YFSETQ come from the germline V gene. V trimming: 4 bases; J trimming: 0 bases; junction bases outside the gene matches: 13.

The chain carries TRBV19 and TRBJ1-4; tentatively, D is TRBD1 (5 bases). Germline CDR1 reads LNHDA; CDR2 reads SQIVND (reference sequence). Trimming pared 5 bases from V and 4 bases from J, leaving 17 bases between. The CDR3 runs to 16 residues. Here the CDR3 DNA reads TGTGCCAGTAGTCGAGGAGGGACTGGCGGTAATGAAAAACTGTTTTTT. This codes for CASSRGGTGGNEKLFF.

This rearrangement joins TRBV2 to TRBJ2-7; TRBD2 matches 12 bases. This CDR3 has 16 amino acids. Per the germline V gene, CDR1 is SNHLY and CDR2 is FYNNEI. Trimming cost V 4 bases and J 3 bases; bases outside gene matches: 7. DNA of the CDR3: TGTGCCAGCAGTGCCACTAGCGGGAGGATCAGCTACGAGCAGTACTTC. It is translated as CASSATSGRISYEQYF.

The chain couples TRBV19 to TRBJ1-1; D is undetermined. The CDR3 totals 13 residues. Per germline, CDR1 LNHDA and CDR2 SQIVND (reference sequence). The V end lost 1 base, the J end lost 6 bases, and 9 bases lay between the germline ends. The CDR3 DNA reads as TGTGCCAGTAGTATAGCGGGGATTGCTGAAGCTTTCTTT. Its protein is CASSIAGIAEAFF.

This chain links TRBV30 with TRBJ1-2; D is unclear. This CDR3 contains 12 residues. CDR1 and CDR2 from the germline V gene are GTSNPN and SVGIG (reference sequence). The V end was cut by 3 bases, the J end by 4 bases, with 9 bases between. Written as DNA, the CDR3 is TGTGCCTGGAGCGCAACCCCCTATGGCTACACCTTC. As protein: CAWSATPYGYTF. Filled out from reference TRBV30 and TRBJ1-2, the complete variable domain reads SQTIHQWPATLVQPVGSPLSLECTVEGTSNPNLYWYRQAAGRGLQLLFYSVGIGQISSEVPQNLSASRPQDRQFILSSKKLLLSDSGFYLCAWSATPYGYTFGSGTRLTVV.

The V and J genes are TRBV7-2 and TRBJ2-1, with a tentative D call TRBD1 (5 bases). The CDR3 is made up of 15 amino acids. The ends were cut back, 5 bases at V and 4 bases at J, with 15 bases in the middle. Per the germline V gene, CDR1 is SGHTA and CDR2 is FQGNSA. The CDR3, as DNA: TGTGCCAGCAGCCCACTCGGCAGGGCTTACAATGAGCAGTTCTTC. This gives the protein CASSPLGRAYNEQFF.

V usage is TRBV10-3 and J usage is TRBJ2-5; the match to TRBD1 covers 9 bases. The trim removed 8 bases at V and 4 bases at J, leaving 8 bases unmatched. Germline values: CDR1 ENHRY, CDR2 SYGVKD. The CDR3 sequence is 14 residues long. CDR3 protein: CAIGGGQGGETQYF. DNA for the CDR3: TGTGCCATCGGGGGGGGACAGGGCGGAGAGACCCAGTACTTC.

The chain uses TRBV27 and TRBJ2-5; TRBD2 matches 7 bases. The J segment lost 5 bases and the V segment lost 5 bases, leaving 8 bases of the junction unmatched. CDR3 length equals 14 residues. CDR1 MNHEY and CDR2 SMNVEV come from the germline V gene (reference sequence). Here the CDR3 reads CASSGGRAGETQYF. The CDR3 DNA reads as TGTGCCAGCAGTGGTGGGAGGGCCGGGGAGACCCAGTACTTC.

This chain uses TRBV19 with TRBJ1-5, with D maybe TRBD1 (5 bases). CDR1 LNHDA and CDR2 SQIVND come from the germline V gene (reference sequence). The CDR3 is made up of 15 amino acids. V was trimmed by 3 bases and J by 7 bases, leaving 16 bases between them. In DNA form, the CDR3 reads TGTGCCAGTAGTATCCAGCCGGGTGGGGGACAGCCCCAGCATTTT. Its translation: CASSIQPGGGQPQHF.

The chain combines TRBV11-3 with TRBJ2-5, with TRBD1 as a possible D gene (6 bases). V gave up 2 bases and J gave up 5 bases, with 21 bases separating them. The CDR3 has 17 residues. Germline V gene sequence: CDR1 SGHNT, CDR2 YENEEA. CDR3 residues: CASSLRAGDARRETQYF. The CDR3 DNA follows: TGTGCCAGCAGCTTACGGGCAGGGGATGCTAGGCGGGAGACCCAGTACTTC. The whole variable domain, filled in from reference TRBV11-3 and TRBJ2-5, reads EAGVVQSPRYKIIEKKQPVAFWCNPISGHNTLYWYLQNLGQGPELLIRYENEEAVDDSQLPKDRFSAERLKGVDSTLKIQPAELGDSAVYLCASSLRAGDARRETQYFGPGTRLLVL.

The chain combines TRBV6-5 with TRBJ2-1; 9 bases map to TRBD2. The CDR3 runs 14 residues. In germline, CDR1 is MNHEY, CDR2 SVGAGI. The V gene end was trimmed by 6 bases and the J gene end by 10 bases; junction bases not matched to a gene: 10. The DNA of the CDR3 is TGTGCCAGCAGAACTAGCGGGTTAATGGGGGAGCAGTTCTTC. Translation gives CASRTSGLMGEQFF.

V usage is TRBV27 and J usage is TRBJ2-7, with D perhaps being TRBD1 or TRBD2 (5 bases each). The CDR3 has 13 amino acids. CDR1 and CDR2 from the germline V gene are MNHEY and SMNVEV (reference sequence). V was clipped by 1 base and J by 1 base, with 5 bases between them. The CDR3 is CASSLWGSYEQYF. CDR3 nucleotides: TGTGCCAGCAGTTTATGGGGGTCCTACGAGCAGTACTTC.

As to this clone: An end of the junction differs from the germline gene, which may be a read error. This sample also contains other DNA sequences that code for the same CDR3. The chain employs TRBV10-3 and TRBJ2-7; 9 bases agree with TRBD2. The CDR3 runs 14 residues. Germline V gene data show CDR1 as ENHRY and CDR2 as SYGVKD. Here the CDR3 DNA reads TGCGCCACGATGAGAACTAGCGGGCCTGGTGAGCAGTACTTC. Its protein product is CATMRTSGPGEQYF.

Concerning this clone itself: A junction end diverges from the germline sequence, so it may reflect a read error. The chain employs TRBV7-7 and TRBJ2-5; tentatively, D is TRBD1 (7 bases). Per the germline V gene, CDR1 is SSHAT and CDR2 is FNYEAQ (reference sequence). There are 16 residues in the CDR3. The CDR3 DNA sequence: TGTGCTAGCAGCTTAGCCCGACAGGGAGGAGGGGAGACCCAGTACTTC. Its protein product is CASSLARQGGGETQYF. Looking up the rest from reference TRBV7-7 and TRBJ2-5 gives the full variable domain: GAGVSQSPRYKVTKRGQDVTLRCDPISSHATLYWYQQALGQGPEFLTYFNYEAQPDKSGLPSDRFSAERPEGSISTLTIQRTEQRDSAMYRCASSLARQGGGETQYFGPGTRLLVL.

The chain carries TRBV4-1 and TRBJ2-2; 15 bases map to TRBD2. There are 18 residues in the CDR3. Germline V gives CDR1 MGHRA, CDR2 YSYEKL. The V gene end was trimmed by 2 bases and the J gene end by 2 bases; junction bases not matched to a gene: 3. The CDR3, as DNA: TGCGCCAGCAGCCAAAGGACTAGCGGGAGGGATAACACCGGGGAGCTGTTTTTT. Translated, it gives CASSQRTSGRDNTGELFF.

The chain couples TRBV5-1 to TRBJ2-3; weak D call: TRBD2 (5 bases). Trimming left V 2 bases short and J 0 bases short, with 10 bases between. Germline CDR1 is SGHRS and CDR2 is YFSETQ. There are 15 residues in the CDR3. CDR3 bases: TGCGCCAGCAGCTTCAGCGGCTCTAGCACAGATACGCAGTATTTT. Residues: CASSFSGSSTDTQYF.

The chain uses TRBV6-1 and TRBJ1-1; no reliable D call. Germline V gene sequence: CDR1 MNHNS, CDR2 SASEGT. This CDR3 has 11 amino acids. Trimming pared 6 bases from V and 1 base from J, leaving 3 bases between. For the CDR3, the DNA is TGTGCCAGCAGGGGGAACACTGAAGCTTTCTTT. As protein: CASRGNTEAFF.

The rearrangement uses TRBV7-3 and TRBJ2-2; no clear D gene. Germline V CDR1 and CDR2: SGHTA, FQGTGA. The germline V and J ends were trimmed by 5 bases and 0 bases, with 13 bases remaining between them. This CDR3 spans 16 amino acids. This CDR3 reads CASSPSTAANTGELFF. CDR3 coding DNA: TGTGCCAGCAGCCCCTCTACGGCGGCGAACACCGGGGAGCTGTTTTTT. Based on the CDR3 plus reference TRBV7-3 and TRBJ2-2, the full variable domain is GAGVSQTPSNKVTEKGKYVELRCDPISGHTALYWYRQSLGQGPEFLIYFQGTGAADDSGLPNDRFFAVRPEGSVSTLKIQRTERGDSAVYLCASSPSTAANTGELFFGEGSRLTVL.

The genes are TRBV5-1 and TRBJ2-7; D gene unclear. Per the germline V gene, CDR1 is SGHRS and CDR2 is YFSETQ. This CDR3 has 14 amino acids. Trimming removed 5 bases from V and 0 bases from J, with 12 bases in between. The CDR3 loop is CASRWAVSSYEQYF. In DNA form, the CDR3 reads TGCGCCAGCAGATGGGCGGTCTCCTCCTACGAGCAGTACTTC. The entire variable domain, with the rest obtained from reference TRBV5-1 and TRBJ2-7, is as follows: KAGVTQTPRYLIKTRGQQVTLSCSPISGHRSVSWYQQTPGQGLQFLFEYFSETQRNKGNFPGRFSGRQFSNSRSEMNVSTLELGDSALYLCASRWAVSSYEQYFGPGTRLTVT.

The chain is built from TRBV5-4 and TRBJ2-1; 16 positions agree with TRBD2. Germline V lookup: CDR1 SGHNT, CDR2 YYREEE (reference sequence). The CDR3 is 16 residues long. V dropped 4 bases and J dropped 5; count of bases not matched to a gene: 3. The CDR3 sequence is CASSEGTSGRDNEQFF. As DNA, the CDR3 is TGTGCCAGCAGCGAAGGGACTAGCGGGAGGGACAATGAGCAGTTCTTC. The full variable domain, completed using reference TRBV5-4 and TRBJ2-1, is ETGVTQSPTHLIKTRGQQVTLRCSSQSGHNTVSWYQQALGQGPQFIFQYYREEENGRGNFPPRFSGLQFPNYSSELNVNALELDDSALYLCASSEGTSGRDNEQFFGPGTRLTVL.